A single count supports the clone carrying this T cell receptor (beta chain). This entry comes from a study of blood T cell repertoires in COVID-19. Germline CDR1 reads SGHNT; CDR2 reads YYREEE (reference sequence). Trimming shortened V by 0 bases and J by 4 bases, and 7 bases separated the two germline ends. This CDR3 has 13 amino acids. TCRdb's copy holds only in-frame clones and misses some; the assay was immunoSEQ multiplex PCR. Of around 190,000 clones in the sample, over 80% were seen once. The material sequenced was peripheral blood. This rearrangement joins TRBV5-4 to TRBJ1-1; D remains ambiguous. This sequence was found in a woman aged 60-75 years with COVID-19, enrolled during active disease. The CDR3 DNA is TGTGCCAGCAGCTTGGTTTCCGGCACTGAAGCTTTCTTT. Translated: CASSLVSGTEAFF.